This T cell receptor beta chain derives from a study of T cells in Graves' hyperthyroidism and ophthalmopathy (dated by TCRdb to about 2019). Regarding the complete study: Peripheral blood was sampled at the time of initial diagnosis, prior to any treatment. A discovery cohort of about a hundred patients, roughly 43 with Graves' ophthalmopathy and more than 55 with stable Graves' hyperthyroidism, was used to find distinguishing TCR V-J signatures. Prospective prediction of ophthalmopathy was tested in an independent validation cohort of 18 to 20 hyperthyroidism patients and 17 patients who later progressed to ophthalmopathy. The 100 or so discovery patients were divided at random into training and test sets in a 7:3 ratio. In addition, the study compared T-cell repertoires in thyroid tissue and in blood from about six Graves' hyperthyroidism patients. Once sampling was done, hyperthyroidism patients were given methimazole at a starting dose of 30 mg daily, whereas ophthalmopathy patients were given high-dose intravenous methylprednisolone. The paper reports TCR Vbeta CDR3 sequencing of roughly 140 peripheral blood samples: around 41 ophthalmopathy, approximately 74 hyperthyroidism and 17 progressor patients. Results and caveats for the whole study, not just this receptor: Sample size was not statistically predetermined, and investigators were not blinded to group allocation. In validation, the model predicted progression to ophthalmopathy a median of about 5.9 months before onset, with roughly 70% sensitivity and just under 75% specificity. A model built on a 13 V-J signature distinguished ophthalmopathy from stable hyperthyroidism, reaching 87.88% sensitivity and approximately 83% specificity in cross-validation and 80%/75% in testing. Blood samples also contained most of the expanded thyroid clonotypes (frequency above 0.001), which suggests that blood repertoires may reflect thyroid immune responses.

TCR beta CDR3 regions were amplified from RNA transcripts. A first-round RT-PCR of the TCR CDR3 used the HTBI primer set with the Qiagen OneStep RT-PCR kit. Libraries were constructed in a second round of multiplex PCR, after which size selection and purification were carried out. Libraries were sequenced paired-end with 100 bp reads on an Illumina HiSeq2000. The published analysis was carried out like this. SOAPnuke was used to process the raw data, throwing out any read that contained adapters or uncalled bases, had a mean Phred below 15, or lacked an exact constant-primer or identifier match. COPE v1.2.5 was used to merge high-quality paired reads, and clonotypes were defined as unique nucleotide sequences. MiTCR v1.1 was used to align the clonotypes against IMGT TRBV, TRBD and TRBJ reference segments. The analysis included only V-J combinations with a frequency above 0.0001, which together covered roughly 99% of the repertoires. A TCS score was defined as the ratio of F50 (clonal expansion) to E x V (chaos), with BLOSUM62-based TCRdist applied between CDR3 peptides within each V-J. Welch's t-statistics and random forest reduced roughly 540 V-J features to 10 to 15, which were used in a naive Bayes classifier (R e1071). In-frame beta chains were kept once TCRdb had trimmed the public reads at Q25 with fastp and called clones with MiXCR. Rows are combined by CDR3 protein, so each entry shows the most common genes and DNA. It is TCRdb's table, rather than the study itself, that gives the V and J calls and clone size. The sample profile shows fewer than 200,000 distinct CDR3 sequences; over 7.5% of them were found once. Clones ranked in the top ten supply more than 20% of the sample.

Relative to germline, V is missing 2 bases and J is missing 0 bases, with 3 bases of the junction outside any gene match. CDR1 is given as MNHEY and CDR2 as SVGAGI, both from the germline V gene. The CDR3, from cysteine to phenylalanine, totals 15 residues. Only the CDR3 part of the read is kept: 45 bases, read in frame from the first base. In this sample, this clonotype turned up many times. Its binding antigen is unknown. No base-level quality is on record; no much larger clone is a single base apart. The hyperthyroidism patients were between 18 and 65 years old and newly diagnosed, with a disease duration of less than 2 months. The study excluded patients with uncontrolled infections, other autoimmune diseases, pregnancy or lactation. Diagnoses were established on the basis of clinical symptoms, serum thyroxine and TRAb, thyroid ultrasound, and orbital computed tomography. Blood from progressor patients was collected at the time of first diagnosis with hyperthyroidism, before any ophthalmopathy symptoms had appeared. Ficoll-Paque density gradient centrifugation was used to isolate PBMCs from around 10 ml of fresh peripheral blood. Progressor patients were initially diagnosed with Graves' hyperthyroidism and developed ophthalmopathy during follow-up. Trizol reagent was used to extract total RNA, and RNA quality was then checked on an Agilent 2100 Bioanalyzer.

Sequencing was done on a sample of blood. The TCR was taken from a woman between 18 and 29 years old with Graves' hyperthyroidism that later progressed to Graves' ophthalmopathy. This receptor chain uses TRBV6-5 and TRBJ1-1; 7 junctional bases match TRBD1. In nucleotide form, the sequence is TGTGCCAGCAGTTACCAGGGGGTAATGAACACTGAAGCTTTCTTT. It encodes CASSYQGVMNTEAFF.